The next 19 T cell receptor beta chains were all read from a single sample in a study of PD-1 blockade in classical Hodgkin lymphoma. TCRdb keeps only in-frame clones here, not all; method: immunoSEQ multiplex PCR. The sample has around 31,000 clones; 70% to 80% are singletons. All patients experienced relapse after autologous stem cell transplantation, and brentuximab vedotin exposure was variable. Sequences were derived from peripheral blood mononuclear cells (PBMCs), sampled before the second cycle of nivolumab. These TCRs come from a human donor with classical Hodgkin lymphoma.

The V call is TRBV6-5, the J call TRBJ1-5; D gene unclear. CDR1 is MNHEY and CDR2 is SVGAGI in the germline V gene. There are 15 residues in the CDR3. V lost 6 bases and J lost 7, with 19 bases in between. The CDR3 DNA reads TGTGCCAGCAGAGAACCGGGCGACGGACGACAGCCCCAGCATTTT. Its translation is CASREPGDGRQPQHF.

The rearrangement joins TRBV11-2 to TRBJ2-7, with D unresolved. The CDR3 spans 15 residues. Trimming pared 1 base from V and 6 bases from J, leaving 16 bases between. CDR1 and CDR2 from the germline V gene are SGHAT and FQNNGV. Written as DNA, the CDR3 is TGTGCCAGCAGCTTAGGTCCGTCGGGTAGTGCCGAGCAGTACTTC. Protein sequence: CASSLGPSGSAEQYF.

The V gene is TRBV7-8, the J gene TRBJ1-5; 10 bases agree with TRBD1. The CDR3 is 15 residues long. The germline V gene has CDR1 SGHVS and CDR2 FQNEAQ. V shed 3 bases and J 6 bases; nucleotides not matched to a gene: 5. The CDR3 sequence: CASSFDRGRFQPQHF. The CDR3 bases are TGTGCCAGCAGCTTCGACAGGGGGCGTTTTCAGCCCCAGCATTTT.

CDR3 residues: CAWSPRRNQPQHF. The CDR3 coding sequence is TGTGCCTGGAGTCCGCGGAGAAATCAGCCCCAGCATTTT. The chain combines TRBV30 with TRBJ1-5; no reliable D call. Germline V gene sequence: CDR1 GTSNPN, CDR2 SVGIG (reference sequence). V lost 2 bases and J 4 bases, leaving 9 bases between the germline ends. The CDR3 is 13 amino acids.

The J gene is TRBJ2-7, the V gene TRBV19, with D perhaps given as TRBD1 or TRBD2 (5 bases each). Germline loops: CDR1 LNHDA, CDR2 SQIVND (reference sequence). Trimming stripped 1 base from V and 7 bases from J, with 17 bases between. This CDR3 has 15 residues. For the CDR3, the DNA is TGTGCCAGTAGTATAGTAGAGGGGACGGTGTGGGAGCAGTACTTC. This codes for CASSIVEGTVWEQYF.

The CDR3 sequence: CASSPSTQSSNQPQHF. The CDR3 nucleotides are TGTGCCAGCAGCCCCTCGACTCAGAGTAGCAATCAGCCCCAGCATTTT. The genes are TRBV7-2 and TRBJ1-5; D not certain. The CDR3 totals 16 residues. Per germline, CDR1 SGHTA and CDR2 FQGNSA. V lost 5 bases to trimming and J lost 0 bases, with 14 bases between them.

This clone was seen only once. The chain uses TRBV6-1 and TRBJ2-7; D uncertain. The length of the CDR3 is 13 residues. The germline V gene encodes CDR1 MNHNS and CDR2 SASEGT. The germline V and J ends were trimmed by 5 bases and 6 bases, with 14 bases remaining between them. The CDR3 region is CASSLVQYGEQYF. CDR3 nucleotides: TGTGCCAGCAGTTTGGTGCAGTACGGCGAGCAGTACTTC.

This chain uses TRBV19 with TRBJ1-5, with 8 positions matching TRBD1. The CDR3 contains 15 residues. Germline trimming cut 6 bases from V and 2 bases from J; bases unmatched to any gene: 6. The germline V gene has CDR1 LNHDA and CDR2 SQIVND (reference sequence). CDR3 sequence: CASSIQGDGNQPQHF. The CDR3, as DNA: TGTGCCAGTAGCATACAGGGGGACGGCAATCAGCCCCAGCATTTT.

V and J are TRBV2 and TRBJ2-6; 7 positions match TRBD1. There are 18 residues in the CDR3. J was trimmed by 0 bases and V by 8 bases; bases with no gene match: 13. CDR1 is SNHLY, CDR2 FYNNEI, per germline. The CDR3 sequence: CASRKRWQGDSGANVLTF. The CDR3 region has the DNA TGTGCCAGCCGGAAGAGGTGGCAGGGGGACTCTGGGGCCAACGTCCTGACTTTC.

This rearrangement joins TRBV7-9 to TRBJ2-2, with D perhaps TRBD1 (6 bases). The germline V and J ends were trimmed by 5 bases and 0 bases, with 10 bases remaining between them. The length of the CDR3 is 15 residues. The V gene's germline CDR1 is SEHNR and CDR2 FQNEAQ (reference sequence). DNA for the CDR3: TGTGCCAGCAGCCCACAGGGCGCGAACACCGGGGAGCTGTTTTTT. This codes for CASSPQGANTGELFF.

This chain links TRBV7-9 with TRBJ1-1, with unresolved D. The CDR3 is made up of 14 amino acids. Germline V gives CDR1 SEHNR, CDR2 FQNEAQ (reference sequence). V lost 1 base and J 0 bases, leaving 6 bases between the germline ends. The DNA of the CDR3 is TGTGCCAGCAGCTTAGACATCATGAACACTGAAGCTTTCTTT. It codes for CASSLDIMNTEAFF.

This chain uses TRBV4-1 with TRBJ1-4; the match to TRBD1 covers 8 bases. Germline V lookup: CDR1 MGHRA, CDR2 YSYEKL. The J segment lost 2 bases and the V segment lost 4 bases, leaving 6 bases of the junction unmatched. The CDR3 has 16 amino acids. As DNA, the CDR3 is TGCGCCAGCAGCCTCGGACAGGGAACGACTAATGAAAAACTGTTTTTT. It encodes CASSLGQGTTNEKLFF.

This clone appeared a few times. J is TRBJ2-1 and V is TRBV19, with 7 positions matching TRBD2. From germline, CDR1 is LNHDA and CDR2 SQIVND (reference sequence). Losses at the gene ends were 4 bases for V and 10 bases for J; bases not matched to a gene: 13. CDR3 length: 15 amino acids. The CDR3 nucleotides are TGTGCCAGTAGTAGACCCCTCCCCGGGACTACCGAGCAGTTCTTC. Translation: CASSRPLPGTTEQFF.

V usage is TRBV5-1 and J usage is TRBJ1-5; D is unresolved. The CDR3 has 13 residues. Germline CDR1 reads SGHRS; CDR2 reads YFSETQ. V lost 1 base, J lost 6 bases, and 8 bases lay in between. In DNA, the CDR3 is TGCGCCAGCAGCTTGACGCCAATTCAGCCCCAGCATTTT. This encodes CASSLTPIQPQHF.

V gene TRBV7-9 combines with J gene TRBJ1-2; D unresolved. CDR1 SEHNR and CDR2 FQNEAQ come from the germline V gene (reference sequence). The CDR3 has 13 amino acids. Trimming cost V 5 bases and J 1 base, with 8 bases left between them. Written as DNA, the CDR3 is TGTGCCAGCAGCCCGGAGATTAACTATGGCTACACCTTC. Translated: CASSPEINYGYTF.

This rearrangement joins TRBV6-1 to TRBJ2-3; 9 bases line up with TRBD1. Germline V gives CDR1 MNHNS, CDR2 SASEGT. V shed 4 bases, J shed 5 bases, and the junction held 10 bases outside the gene matches. This CDR3 has 16 residues. For the CDR3, the DNA is TGTGCCAGCAGTGCACATTGGGACAGGGAAATAGATACGCAGTATTTT. It codes for CASSAHWDREIDTQYF.

This clone appeared a few times. The CDR3 reads CAIRAQGGSSEQYF. CDR3 nucleotides: TGTGCCATCAGGGCCCAGGGGGGAAGCTCCGAGCAGTACTTC. The chain recombines TRBV10-3 with TRBJ2-7; TRBD1 is a possible D gene (7 bases). Germline lookup yields CDR1 ENHRY and CDR2 SYGVKD. CDR3 length: 14 residues. The germline V and J ends were trimmed by 6 bases and 6 bases, with 18 bases remaining between them.

This clone was picked up one time. CDR3: CASSRGLAGGTAKNIQYF. In DNA, the CDR3 is TGTGCCAGCAGTCGCGGACTAGCGGGGGGTACAGCCAAAAACATTCAGTACTTC. The chain employs TRBV28 and TRBJ2-4, with TRBD2 matching 14 bases. CDR1 MDHEN and CDR2 SYDVKM come from the germline V gene. The CDR3 covers 18 residues. V was clipped by 5 bases and J by 0 bases; unmatched bases: 6.

CDR3 sequence reads: CASSLSRIPTNTEAFF. The CDR3 DNA reads as TGTGCCAGCAGCTTGTCTCGCATACCGACGAACACTGAAGCTTTCTTT. The V and J genes are TRBV5-8 and TRBJ1-1; D is unclear. The length of the CDR3 is 16 residues. V gave up 1 base and J gave up 1 base, with 14 bases separating them. CDR1 and CDR2 (germline): SGHTS, YDEGEE.